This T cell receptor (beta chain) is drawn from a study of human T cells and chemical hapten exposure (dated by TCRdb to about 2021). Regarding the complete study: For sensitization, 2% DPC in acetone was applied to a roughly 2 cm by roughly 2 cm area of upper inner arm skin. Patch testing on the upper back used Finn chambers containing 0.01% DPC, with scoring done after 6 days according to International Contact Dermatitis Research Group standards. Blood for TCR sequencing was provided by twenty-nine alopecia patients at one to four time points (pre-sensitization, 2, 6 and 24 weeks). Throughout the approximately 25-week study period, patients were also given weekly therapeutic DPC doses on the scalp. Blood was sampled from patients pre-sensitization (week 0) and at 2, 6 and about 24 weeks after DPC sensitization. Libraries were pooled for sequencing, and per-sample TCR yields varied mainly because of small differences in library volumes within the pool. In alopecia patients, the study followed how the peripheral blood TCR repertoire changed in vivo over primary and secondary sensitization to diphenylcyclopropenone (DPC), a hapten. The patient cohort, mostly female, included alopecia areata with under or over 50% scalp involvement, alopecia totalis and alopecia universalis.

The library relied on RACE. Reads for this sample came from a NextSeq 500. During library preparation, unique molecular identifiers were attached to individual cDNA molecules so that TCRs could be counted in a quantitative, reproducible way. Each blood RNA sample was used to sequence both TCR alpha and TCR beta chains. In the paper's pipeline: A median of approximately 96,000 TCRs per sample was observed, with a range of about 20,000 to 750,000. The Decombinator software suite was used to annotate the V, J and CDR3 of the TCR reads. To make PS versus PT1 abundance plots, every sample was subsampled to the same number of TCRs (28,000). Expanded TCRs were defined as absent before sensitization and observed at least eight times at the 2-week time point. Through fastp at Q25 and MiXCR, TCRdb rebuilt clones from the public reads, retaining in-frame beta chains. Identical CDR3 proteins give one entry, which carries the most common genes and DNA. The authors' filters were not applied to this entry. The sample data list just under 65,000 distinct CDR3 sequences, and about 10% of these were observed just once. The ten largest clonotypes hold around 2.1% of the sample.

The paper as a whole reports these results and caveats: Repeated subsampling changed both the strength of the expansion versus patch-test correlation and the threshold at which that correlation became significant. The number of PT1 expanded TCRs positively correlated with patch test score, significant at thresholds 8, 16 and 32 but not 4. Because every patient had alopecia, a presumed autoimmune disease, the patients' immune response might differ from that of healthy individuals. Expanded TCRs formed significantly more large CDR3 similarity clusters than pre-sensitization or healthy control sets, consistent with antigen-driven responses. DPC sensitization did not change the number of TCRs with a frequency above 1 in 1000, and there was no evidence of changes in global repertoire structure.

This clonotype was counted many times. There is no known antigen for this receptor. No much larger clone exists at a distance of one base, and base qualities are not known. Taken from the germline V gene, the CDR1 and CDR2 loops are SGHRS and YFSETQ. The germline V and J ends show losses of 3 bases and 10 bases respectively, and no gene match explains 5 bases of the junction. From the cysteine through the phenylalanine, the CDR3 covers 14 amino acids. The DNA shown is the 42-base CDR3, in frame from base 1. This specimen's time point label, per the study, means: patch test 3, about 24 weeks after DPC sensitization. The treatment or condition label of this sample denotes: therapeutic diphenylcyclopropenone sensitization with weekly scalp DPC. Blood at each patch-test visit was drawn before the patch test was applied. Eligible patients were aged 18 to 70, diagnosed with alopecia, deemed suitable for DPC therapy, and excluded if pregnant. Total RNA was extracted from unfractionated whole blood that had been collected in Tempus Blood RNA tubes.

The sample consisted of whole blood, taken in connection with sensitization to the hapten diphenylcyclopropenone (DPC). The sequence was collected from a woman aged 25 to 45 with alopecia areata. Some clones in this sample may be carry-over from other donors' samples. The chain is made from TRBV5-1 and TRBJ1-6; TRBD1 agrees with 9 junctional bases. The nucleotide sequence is TGCGCCAGCAGCTACGGACAGGGGAGGTCACCCCTCCACTTT. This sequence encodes CASSYGQGRSPLHF.